This T cell receptor (beta chain) emerged from a study of T cells in Graves' hyperthyroidism and ophthalmopathy. Study-wide findings and caveats: In blood, most of the thyroid clonotypes expanded above 0.001 were also present.

Amplification yielded TCR beta CDR3 regions, with RNA transcripts as the source. The TCR CDR3 was amplified in a first-round RT-PCR using the HTBI primer set. A single record per CDR3 protein comes from TCRdb applying MiXCR to the multiplex PCR reads. The sample lists about 640,000 distinct CDR3 sequences, more than 20% seen once, with roughly 30% in the top ten. The authors obtained PBMCs from over 8.5 ml of fresh peripheral blood. As to this clonotype: No antigen is known for it.

The CDR3 is 15 residues long. Germline assignment: CDR1 SEHNR and CDR2 FQNEAQ (reference sequence). The V end was cut by 5 bases, the J end by 6 bases, with 18 bases between. The chain is built from TRBV7-9 and TRBJ2-3, with D hard to call. The origin of this receptor is a man aged 30-40 years with Graves' ophthalmopathy. The sample consisted of blood. CDR3 DNA sequence: TGTGCCAGCAGCCTAAGCCACGAGACTTACGATACGCAGTATTTT. This sequence encodes CASSLSHETYDTQYF.